This record covers a single T cell receptor (beta chain). The V gene's germline CDR1 is SGHVS and CDR2 FNYEAQ. The J segment lost 2 bases and the V segment lost 1 base, leaving 3 bases of the junction unmatched. The CDR3 loop spans 15 amino acids. Authors' methods: Estimation of nucleated cell counts relied on the amplification of reference gene primers. Profiled with immunoSEQ multiplex PCR; TCRdb holds only in-frame clones, not every one. V and J calls and clone size are given by that table; D and trimming were obtained from the DNA. The table records about 190,000 clones, about nine tenths of them present only once. The data derive from a study of blood T cell repertoires in COVID-19. As for the study in general: Whether acute or convalescent, the COVID-19 samples came from the United States, Italy and Spain. PBMCs, B-cell-depleted T cells, or T cells were the source of the cDNA or gDNA that made up the material.

This TCR came from a man aged 35-49 years with acute or convalescent COVID-19. The sample comprised peripheral blood. The rearrangement uses TRBV7-6 and TRBJ2-7; 9 nucleotides match TRBD2. DNA of the CDR3: TGTGCCAGCAGCTTAGAGGTAGCGGGGGCCTACGAGCAGTACTTC. This sequence encodes CASSLEVAGAYEQYF.